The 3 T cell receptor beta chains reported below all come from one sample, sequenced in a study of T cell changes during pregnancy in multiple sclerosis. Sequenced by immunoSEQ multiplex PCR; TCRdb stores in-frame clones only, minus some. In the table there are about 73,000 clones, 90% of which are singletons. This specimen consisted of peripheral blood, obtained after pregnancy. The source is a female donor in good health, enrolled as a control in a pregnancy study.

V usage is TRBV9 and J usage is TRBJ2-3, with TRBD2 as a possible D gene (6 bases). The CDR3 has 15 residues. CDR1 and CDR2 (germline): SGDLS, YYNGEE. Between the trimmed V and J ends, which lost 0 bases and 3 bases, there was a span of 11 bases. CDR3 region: CASSVALAATDTQYF. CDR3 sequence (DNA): TGTGCCAGCAGCGTAGCGTTAGCGGCTACAGATACGCAGTATTTT.

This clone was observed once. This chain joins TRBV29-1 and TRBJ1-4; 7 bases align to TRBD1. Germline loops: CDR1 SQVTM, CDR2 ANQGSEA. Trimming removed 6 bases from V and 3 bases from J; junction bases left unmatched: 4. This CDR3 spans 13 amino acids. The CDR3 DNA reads TGCAGCGTGACGGGACAGCCTAATGAAAAACTGTTTTTT. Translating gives CSVTGQPNEKLFF. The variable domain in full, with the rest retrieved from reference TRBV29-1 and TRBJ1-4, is SAVISQKPSRDICQRGTSLTIQCQVDSQVTMMFWYRQQPGQSLTLIATANQGSEATYESGFVIDKFPISRPNLTFSTLTVSNMSPEDSSIYLCSVTGQPNEKLFFGSGTQLSVL.

Written as DNA, the CDR3 is TGTGCCAGCAACGGTGCCGGCGGTGGTCAGCCCCAGCATTTT. Translated: CASNGAGGGQPQHF. The rearrangement links TRBV6-1 to TRBJ1-5, with unresolved D. Germline CDR1 MNHNS, CDR2 SASEGT. The CDR3 runs to 14 residues. V was cut by 7 bases and J by 6 bases, with 16 bases left in between.